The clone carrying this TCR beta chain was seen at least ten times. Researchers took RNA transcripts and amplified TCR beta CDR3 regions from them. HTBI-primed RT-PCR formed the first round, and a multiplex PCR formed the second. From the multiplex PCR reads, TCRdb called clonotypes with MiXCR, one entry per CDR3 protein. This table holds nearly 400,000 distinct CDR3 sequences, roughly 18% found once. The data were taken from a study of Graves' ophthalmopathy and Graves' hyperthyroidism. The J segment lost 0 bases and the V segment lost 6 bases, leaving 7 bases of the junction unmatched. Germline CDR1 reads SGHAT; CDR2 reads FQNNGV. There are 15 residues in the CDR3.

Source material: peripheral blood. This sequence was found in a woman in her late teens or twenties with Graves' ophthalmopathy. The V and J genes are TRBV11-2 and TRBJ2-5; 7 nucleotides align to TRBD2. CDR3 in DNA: TGTGCCAGCAGTCACCTTCTAGCGGACCAAGAGACCCAGTACTTC. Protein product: CASSHLLADQETQYF.